These 29 T cell receptor beta chains were sequenced from one sample in a study of cytomegalovirus exposure and HLA in healthy donors. The PCR made use of 60 Vbeta and 13 Jbeta primers. Clones were read by immunoSEQ multiplex PCR, and TCRdb kept only the in-frame ones, dropping some. The clone table shows approximately 72,000 clones, with the ten largest holding roughly 2.6%. The sequencing input was PBMCs. Receptors originate from a middle-aged man in good health and CMV-seronegative.

The chain employs TRBV9 and TRBJ2-1, with TRBD1 matching over 9 bases. With V trimmed by 0 bases and J by 4 bases, 5 bases remained unmatched. CDR3 length: 16 residues. Germline V gene lookup returns CDR1 SGDLS and CDR2 YYNGEE. The DNA for the CDR3 is TGTGCCAGCAGCGTAGAAGGACAGGGGATTTACAATGAGCAGTTCTTC. It translates to CASSVEGQGIYNEQFF.

The chain combines TRBV6-1 with TRBJ1-1, with D possibly matching TRBD1 (6 bases). The V gene lost 3 bases and the J gene lost 5 bases, with 10 bases spanning the gap. The CDR3 covers 13 residues. Germline values: CDR1 MNHNS, CDR2 SASEGT. CDR3 DNA sequence: TGTGCCAGCAGTGACCAGGGGAAGACTGAAGCTTTCTTT. It yields the protein CASSDQGKTEAFF.

The genes are TRBV11-2 and TRBJ2-1, with 8 bases that match TRBD1. The CDR3 covers 14 residues. Trimming cost V 1 base and J 7 bases; bases outside gene matches: 3. CDR1 SGHAT and CDR2 FQNNGV come from the germline V gene. CDR3 residues: CASSLVTGVNEQFF. The CDR3 DNA is TGTGCCAGCAGCTTAGTGACAGGGGTGAATGAGCAGTTCTTC.

This chain links TRBV9 with TRBJ1-1; D possibly corresponds to TRBD1 (5 bases). The germline V gene has CDR1 SGDLS and CDR2 YYNGEE. The CDR3 has 13 residues. Trimming left V 0 bases short and J 10 bases short, with 13 bases between. This chain's CDR3 is CASSVGGQGGAFF. Written as DNA, the CDR3 is TGTGCCAGCAGCGTAGGAGGGCAGGGAGGAGCTTTCTTT. Full variable domain (outside the CDR3, taken from reference TRBV9 and TRBJ1-1): DSGVTQTPKHLITATGQRVTLRCSPRSGDLSVYWYQQSLDQGLQFLIQYYNGEERAKGNILERFSAQQFPDLHSELNLSSLELGDSALYFCASSVGGQGGAFFGQGTRLTVV.

About this clone: Other DNA sequences in this specimen translate into the identical CDR3. V usage is TRBV10-1 and J usage is TRBJ2-3, with D perhaps TRBD2 (5 bases). This CDR3 has 15 residues. V lost 3 bases, J lost 0 bases, and 10 bases lay in between. The germline V gene has CDR1 WNHNN and CDR2 SYGVQD (reference sequence). In DNA, the CDR3 is TGCGCCAGCAGTGACCGGGGAACTAGCACAGATACGCAGTATTTT. Residues: CASSDRGTSTDTQYF.

V and J are TRBV4-1 and TRBJ1-4; D is undetermined. The V gene lost 1 base and the J gene lost 4 bases, with 10 bases spanning the gap. CDR1 and CDR2 (germline): MGHRA, YSYEKL. The length of the CDR3 is 15 residues. CDR3 region: CASSQVGRLNEKLFF. CDR3 nucleotides: TGCGCCAGCAGCCAAGTCGGCAGGCTTAATGAAAAACTGTTTTTT.

V usage is TRBV5-1 and J usage is TRBJ1-2; the D is unclear. There are 14 residues in the CDR3. Between the trimmed V and J ends, which lost 4 bases and 6 bases, there was a span of 16 bases. CDR1 and CDR2 from the germline V gene are SGHRS and YFSETQ. The CDR3 is CASSPDTQVDGYTF. CDR3 nucleotide sequence: TGCGCCAGCAGCCCAGACACCCAAGTCGATGGCTACACCTTC. The whole variable domain, filled in from reference TRBV5-1 and TRBJ1-2, reads KAGVTQTPRYLIKTRGQQVTLSCSPISGHRSVSWYQQTPGQGLQFLFEYFSETQRNKGNFPGRFSGRQFSNSRSEMNVSTLELGDSALYLCASSPDTQVDGYTFGSGTRLTVV.

The chain is built from TRBV2 and TRBJ1-1; D is perhaps TRBD1 (6 bases). This CDR3 comprises 13 residues. The germline CDR1 and CDR2 sequences are SNHLY and FYNNEI. V lost 4 bases to trimming and J lost 1 base, with 7 bases between them. The CDR3: CASSGDKNTEAFF. CDR3 nucleotides: TGTGCCAGCAGTGGGGACAAGAACACTGAAGCTTTCTTT.

V and J are TRBV5-4 and TRBJ1-5, with 9 bases fitting TRBD1. In germline, CDR1 is SGHNT, CDR2 YYREEE (reference sequence). This CDR3 contains 19 residues. Trimming took 5 bases from V and 1 from J; bases not matched to a gene: 16. This chain's CDR3 is CASRTDRGVMDGSNQPQHF. Here the CDR3 DNA reads TGTGCCAGCAGGACTGACAGGGGGGTAATGGACGGAAGCAATCAGCCCCAGCATTTT. The whole variable domain, filled in from reference TRBV5-4 and TRBJ1-5, reads ETGVTQSPTHLIKTRGQQVTLRCSSQSGHNTVSWYQQALGQGPQFIFQYYREEENGRGNFPPRFSGLQFPNYSSELNVNALELDDSALYLCASRTDRGVMDGSNQPQHFGDGTRLSIL.

Remarks on this clone: Other DNA sequences of this sample code for an identical CDR3. The V call is TRBV4-1, the J call TRBJ2-7; perhaps TRBD2 as D (6 bases). This CDR3 is 16 amino acids long. Germline values: CDR1 MGHRA, CDR2 YSYEKL. Trimming cost V 5 bases and J 5 bases, with 22 bases left between them. The CDR3 sequence is CASSALTGESGHEQYF. The CDR3 DNA reads as TGCGCCAGCAGCGCCCTGACGGGGGAATCGGGTCACGAGCAGTACTTC.

The chain carries TRBV2 and TRBJ1-1; TRBD1 is a possible D gene (5 bases). CDR3 length equals 15 residues. Per germline, CDR1 SNHLY and CDR2 FYNNEI. V gave up 6 bases and J gave up 0 bases, with 14 bases separating them. The CDR3 DNA is TGTGCCAGCAGGATGACAGACCGCCTGAACACTGAAGCTTTCTTT. It encodes CASRMTDRLNTEAFF. The entire variable domain, with the rest obtained from reference TRBV2 and TRBJ1-1, is as follows: EPEVTQTPSHQVTQMGQEVILRCVPISNHLYFYWYRQILGQKVEFLVSFYNNEISEKSEIFDDQFSVERPDGSNFTLKIRSTKLEDSAMYFCASRMTDRLNTEAFFGQGTRLTVV.

Remarks on this clone: The sample carries other DNA sequences with the same CDR3. The genes are TRBV6-5 and TRBJ2-3; TRBD1 matches at 7 bases. Germline V gene data show CDR1 as MNHEY and CDR2 as SVGAGI. J lost 0 bases, V lost 0 bases, and 3 bases had no gene match. The CDR3 runs 16 residues. Here the CDR3 reads CASSYSRQGSTDTQYF. Written as DNA, the CDR3 is TGTGCCAGCAGTTACTCTAGACAGGGAAGCACAGATACGCAGTATTTT.

V and J are TRBV30 and TRBJ2-2; perhaps TRBD2 as D (5 bases). V dropped 3 bases and J dropped 8 bases, with 13 bases sitting between them. The germline CDR1 and CDR2 sequences are GTSNPN and SVGIG (reference sequence). The CDR3 contains 13 residues. As DNA, the CDR3 is TGTGCCTGGAGCCGGGATGCCCCGGGGGAGCTGTTTTTT. Its translation: CAWSRDAPGELFF.

CDR3 residues: CASSEGTGGNQPQHF. In nucleotides, the CDR3 is TGTGCCAGCAGTGAAGGGACAGGGGGCAATCAGCCCCAGCATTTT. V and J are TRBV6-1 and TRBJ1-5; 9 bases fit TRBD1. With V trimmed by 1 base and J by 2 bases, 0 bases remained unmatched. This CDR3 comprises 15 residues. Germline-derived CDR1 and CDR2 are MNHNS and SASEGT.

The chain is built from TRBV5-8 and TRBJ2-7; TRBD1 matches at 7 bases. Per germline, CDR1 SGHTS and CDR2 YDEGEE. This CDR3 is 15 amino acids long. V lost 4 bases and J lost 6; bases outside the gene matches: 13. The CDR3 nucleotides are TGTGCCAGCAGCCCAACGACGGACAGGCAAACCGAGCAGTACTTC. Its translation: CASSPTTDRQTEQYF.

The chain joins TRBV9 to TRBJ2-3; tentatively, D is TRBD2 (5 bases). Germline CDR1 reads SGDLS; CDR2 reads YYNGEE. The CDR3 consists of 14 residues. Trimming removed 0 bases at V and 2 bases at J, with 7 bases between. The CDR3 spells CASSVGDYTDTQYF. The CDR3 coding sequence is TGTGCCAGCAGCGTAGGTGACTACACAGATACGCAGTATTTT.

This rearrangement joins TRBV6-4 to TRBJ1-2, with 8 positions matching TRBD1. The CDR3 loop spans 13 amino acids. With 6 bases clipped from V and 3 bases from J, the junction kept 3 bases outside the gene matches. The germline CDR1 and CDR2 sequences are MRHNA and SNTAGT. CDR3 sequence (DNA): TGTGCCAGCAGCCAGACAGGGGACTATGGCTACACCTTC. Its protein is CASSQTGDYGYTF.

The V call is TRBV5-1, the J call TRBJ1-2, with 9 bases aligning to TRBD1. Germline CDR1 SGHRS, CDR2 YFSETQ. The J segment lost 4 bases and the V segment lost 6 bases, leaving 13 bases of the junction unmatched. The CDR3 runs to 16 residues. The chain's CDR3 is CASTLTGTGSAYGYTF. The CDR3 coding sequence is TGCGCCAGCACCTTAACCGGGACAGGGAGTGCCTATGGCTACACCTTC.

This CDR3 reads CASSFSGGANEQYF. For the CDR3, the DNA is TGTGCCAGCAGCTTTAGCGGGGGGGCGAACGAGCAGTACTTC. The gene calls are TRBV7-2 and TRBJ2-7, with 11 bases aligning to TRBD2. In germline, CDR1 is SGHTA, CDR2 FQGNSA. This CDR3 is 14 amino acids long. V was pared by 3 bases and J by 5 bases, with 3 bases of the junction left unmatched.

The CDR3 DNA is TGCGCCAGCAGCTTCCAGGGATCTAGCGGGGCAACGAGCACAGATACGCAGTATTTT. Residues: CASSFQGSSGATSTDTQYF. The rearrangement uses TRBV5-1 and TRBJ2-3; TRBD2 matches 9 bases. The V gene's germline CDR1 is SGHRS and CDR2 YFSETQ. CDR3 size: 19 residues. J gave up 0 bases and V 2 bases, and 13 bases lay outside the gene matches. Looking up the rest from reference TRBV5-1 and TRBJ2-3 gives the full variable domain: KAGVTQTPRYLIKTRGQQVTLSCSPISGHRSVSWYQQTPGQGLQFLFEYFSETQRNKGNFPGRFSGRQFSNSRSEMNVSTLELGDSALYLCASSFQGSSGATSTDTQYFGPGTRLTVL.

V usage is TRBV2 and J usage is TRBJ1-1; no definite D call. Germline CDR1 reads SNHLY; CDR2 reads FYNNEI. The length of the CDR3 is 13 residues. V lost 4 bases and J 1 base, leaving 7 bases between the germline ends. CDR3 in amino acids: CASSVEENTEAFF. Written as DNA, the CDR3 is TGTGCCAGCAGTGTCGAGGAGAACACTGAAGCTTTCTTT.

The V and J genes are TRBV5-1 and TRBJ2-5; 10 nucleotides match TRBD2. CDR3 length: 15 residues. V gave up 0 bases and J gave up 3 bases; unmatched junction bases: 2. Per the germline V gene, CDR1 is SGHRS and CDR2 is YFSETQ. CDR3 in amino acids: CASSLALAGEETQYF. The CDR3 DNA reads as TGCGCCAGCAGCTTGGCCCTAGCGGGGGAAGAGACCCAGTACTTC.

This chain links TRBV4-2 with TRBJ1-1; 8 bases fit TRBD1. Per the germline V gene, CDR1 is LGHNA and CDR2 is YNFKEQ. J gave up 4 bases and V 1 base, and 20 bases lay outside the gene matches. The CDR3 is 20 residues long. The CDR3 reads CASSQARGGRPGTGFTEAFF. In DNA form, the CDR3 reads TGTGCCAGCAGCCAAGCTCGGGGCGGTAGGCCTGGGACAGGATTCACTGAAGCTTTCTTT.

The chain combines TRBV30 with TRBJ2-7, with 8 bases matching TRBD1. Germline CDR1 and CDR2: GTSNPN and SVGIG (reference sequence). CDR3 length: 13 residues. V was pared by 0 bases and J by 9 bases, with 7 bases of the junction left unmatched. This chain's CDR3 is CAWSVQGAPLQYF. The CDR3 DNA reads TGTGCCTGGAGTGTTCAGGGGGCCCCGCTGCAGTACTTC.

V is TRBV20-1 and J is TRBJ2-3; 8 bases map to TRBD2. The CDR3 runs to 11 residues. Germline-derived CDR1 and CDR2 are DFQATT and SNEGSKA (reference sequence). Trimming removed 6 bases from V and 9 bases from J; junction bases left unmatched: 5. CDR3 amino acids: CSAPLAETQYF. The CDR3 region has the DNA TGCAGTGCCCCACTAGCGGAAACGCAGTATTTT.

The chain is built from TRBV6-1 and TRBJ2-3, with TRBD1 matching over 7 bases. Trimming took 2 bases from V and 4 from J; bases not matched to a gene: 18. The CDR3 consists of 19 residues. Germline CDR1 reads MNHNS; CDR2 reads SASEGT. The CDR3 loop is CASSERADRTSWVADTQYF. The DNA of the CDR3 is TGTGCCAGCAGTGAAAGAGCGGACAGGACATCGTGGGTGGCAGATACGCAGTATTTT.

In nucleotides, the CDR3 is TGTGCCAGTAGGCAAAACAGCGGGGGGTCCTCGAACACCGGGGAGCTGTTTTTT. This codes for CASRQNSGGSSNTGELFF. The gene calls are TRBV19 and TRBJ2-2; 9 bases line up with TRBD2. V lost 6 bases to trimming and J lost 0 bases; unmatched junction nucleotides: 11. The CDR3 extends over 18 amino acids. Germline CDR1 reads LNHDA; CDR2 reads SQIVND (reference sequence).

The V and J genes are TRBV5-5 and TRBJ1-1; D perhaps matches TRBD1 (6 bases). V was clipped by 5 bases and J by 7 bases, with 18 bases between them. The germline gives CDR1 SGHKS, CDR2 YYEKEE (reference sequence). CDR3 size: 14 residues. CDR3 in amino acids: CASSSQRGTLEAFF. CDR3 in DNA: TGTGCCAGCAGTTCCCAAAGGGGGACCCTTGAAGCTTTCTTT.

The rearrangement joins TRBV7-6 to TRBJ1-2, with unresolved D. Trimming pared 5 bases from V and 8 bases from J, leaving 15 bases between. Per germline, CDR1 SGHVS and CDR2 FNYEAQ. The CDR3 covers 13 residues. The CDR3 loop is CASSPGILGGYTF. For the CDR3, the DNA is TGTGCCAGCAGCCCGGGAATTCTCGGGGGCTACACCTTC.